The 9 T cell receptor beta chains presented below share a single source sample, sequenced in a study of cytomegalovirus exposure and HLA in healthy donors. The primer mix had 60 Vbeta and 13 Jbeta primers. TCRdb's table, derived via immunoSEQ multiplex PCR, lists solely in-frame clones and lacks some. The sample lists more than 90,000 clones, around three quarters occurring once. Sequencing was performed on PBMCs. Receptor source: a woman under 30 in good health and CMV-seropositive.

J is TRBJ1-5 and V is TRBV6-6, with D unresolved. This CDR3 has 15 residues. Trimming took off 5 bases at V and 4 bases at J, with 15 bases between the two ends. Germline assignment: CDR1 MNHNY and CDR2 SVGAGI (reference sequence). In DNA, the CDR3 is TGTGCCAGCAGTGCGGCCGGGGTGGTAAATCAGCCCCAGCATTTT. It encodes CASSAAGVVNQPQHF.

This clone was seen only once. V is TRBV10-3 and J is TRBJ2-2; D is ambiguous. This CDR3 comprises 14 residues. Germline-derived CDR1 and CDR2 are ENHRY and SYGVKD. V was clipped by 4 bases and J by 7 bases, with 13 bases between them. CDR3 nucleotide sequence: TGTGCCATCAGTGGGGCTCCTTTAGGCGGGGAGCTGTTTTTT. Protein product: CAISGAPLGGELFF.

This clone was detected only a few times. V gene TRBV28 combines with J gene TRBJ2-7, with TRBD1 identical over 8 bases. The CDR3 is made up of 14 amino acids. Germline CDR1 is MDHEN and CDR2 is SYDVKM. The junction had 9 bases not matched to a gene; V was cut back by 5 bases and J by 6 bases. CDR3 in DNA: TGTGCCAGCAGTCCACGGGACAGGAGGGCCGAGCAGTACTTC. Protein: CASSPRDRRAEQYF.

CDR3 in DNA: TGCGCCAGCAGCCACAGGGGGGCCTACGAGCAGTACTTC. Translated: CASSHRGAYEQYF. The J gene is TRBJ2-7, the V gene TRBV10-1; TRBD1 matches 8 bases. The V gene end was trimmed by 6 bases and the J gene end by 2 bases; junction bases not matched to a gene: 3. This CDR3 is 13 amino acids long. CDR1 is WNHNN, CDR2 SYGVQD, per germline (reference sequence).

The V gene is TRBV2, the J gene TRBJ2-7; 7 bases match TRBD2. The CDR3 runs 15 residues. CDR1 is SNHLY, CDR2 FYNNEI, per germline. Unmatched junction bases numbered 11, after V lost 6 bases and J lost 3 bases. As DNA, the CDR3 is TGTGCCAGCAGCGATGCTAGGCTAGCGGTCTACGAGCAGTACTTC. Translating gives CASSDARLAVYEQYF.

V gene TRBV9 combines with J gene TRBJ1-2, with TRBD1 identical over 7 bases. Per germline, CDR1 SGDLS and CDR2 YYNGEE. Trimming at V came to 5 bases and at J to 4 bases, leaving 20 bases not matched to a gene. This CDR3 is 18 amino acids long. CDR3 sequence (DNA): TGTGCCAGCAGTTACAGTGGGGGGATGGGACAGCCCTTCTATGGCTACACCTTC. This sequence encodes CASSYSGGMGQPFYGYTF.

The chain uses TRBV5-4 and TRBJ2-1; no firm D call. Trimming took 1 base from V and 5 from J, leaving 16 bases between them. The CDR3 length is 16 residues. Germline CDR1 SGHNT, CDR2 YYREEE (reference sequence). CDR3: CASSLWSWAYHNEQFF. In DNA form, the CDR3 reads TGTGCCAGCAGCTTGTGGTCGTGGGCCTACCACAATGAGCAGTTCTTC. The complete variable domain, with remaining parts taken from reference TRBV5-4 and TRBJ2-1, reads ETGVTQSPTHLIKTRGQQVTLRCSSQSGHNTVSWYQQALGQGPQFIFQYYREEENGRGNFPPRFSGLQFPNYSSELNVNALELDDSALYLCASSLWSWAYHNEQFFGPGTRLTVL.

This sequence joins TRBV6-1 and TRBJ2-4; D gene ambiguous. V was cut by 0 bases and J by 16 bases, with 16 bases left in between. The CDR3 runs to 13 residues. Germline V gene sequence: CDR1 MNHNS, CDR2 SASEGT. The chain's CDR3 is CASSEATTSTLYF. The CDR3 bases are TGTGCCAGCAGTGAAGCAACTACGTCTACTCTTTACTTC.

The gene calls are TRBV9 and TRBJ2-5, with 11 positions matching TRBD1. The CDR3 consists of 15 residues. Trimming removed 3 bases from V and 5 bases from J; junction bases left unmatched: 6. Germline-derived CDR1 and CDR2 are SGDLS and YYNGEE. CDR3 loop: CASSGGQGVWETQYF. The DNA for the CDR3 is TGTGCCAGCAGCGGGGGACAGGGGGTGTGGGAGACCCAGTACTTC.